This entry lists 20 T cell receptor beta chains sequenced from one sample in a study of blood T cell repertoires in COVID-19. The method was immunoSEQ multiplex PCR; TCRdb's version includes in-frame clones alone and lacks a portion of them. This sample has 240,000 or so clones, with roughly 79% found just once. Material for sequencing was peripheral blood. These receptors were collected from an elderly woman with acute or convalescent COVID-19.

This chain joins TRBV19 and TRBJ1-1; no clear D. Germline values: CDR1 LNHDA, CDR2 SQIVND (reference sequence). Trimming left V 7 bases short and J 1 base short, with 10 bases between. The CDR3 length is 13 residues. The CDR3 protein is CASTTGGNTEAFF. In nucleotides, the CDR3 is TGTGCCAGTACTACCGGCGGGAACACTGAAGCTTTCTTT.

The chain links TRBV19 to TRBJ1-1; D remains unclear. The germline V gene encodes CDR1 LNHDA and CDR2 SQIVND (reference sequence). Trimming took off 2 bases at V and 2 bases at J, with 12 bases between the two ends. The CDR3 is 15 residues long. Here the CDR3 reads CASSISSGRNTEAFF. The CDR3 region has the DNA TGTGCCAGTAGTATAAGTAGCGGGAGAAACACTGAAGCTTTCTTT.

The chain carries TRBV2 and TRBJ1-4, with TRBD1 matching over 11 bases. The length of the CDR3 is 19 residues. Germline values: CDR1 SNHLY, CDR2 FYNNEI. Trimming removed 8 bases from V and 0 bases from J; junction bases left unmatched: 14. CDR3 residues: CASAIGQGARPATNEKLFF. The CDR3 DNA is TGTGCCAGCGCCATAGGACAGGGGGCACGGCCAGCAACTAATGAAAAACTGTTTTTT.

V and J are TRBV11-3 and TRBJ2-4, with D tentatively TRBD2 (5 bases). Germline V gene data show CDR1 as SGHNT and CDR2 as YENEEA. The CDR3 sequence is 19 residues long. V dropped 1 base and J dropped 3 bases, with 22 bases sitting between them. CDR3 DNA: TGTGCCAGCAGCTTAGTCGATTGTGAGGGTTCTCTAGGCAAAAACATTCAGTACTTC. Translated, it gives CASSLVDCEGSLGKNIQYF. The variable domain in full, completed from reference TRBV11-3 and TRBJ2-4, reads EAGVVQSPRYKIIEKKQPVAFWCNPISGHNTLYWYLQNLGQGPELLIRYENEEAVDDSQLPKDRFSAERLKGVDSTLKIQPAELGDSAVYLCASSLVDCEGSLGKNIQYFGAGTRLSVL.

The genes are TRBV11-1 and TRBJ2-7; 10 bases map to TRBD2. The trim removed 5 bases at V and 0 bases at J, leaving 4 bases unmatched. Germline CDR1 reads SGHAT; CDR2 reads FQDESV (reference sequence). This CDR3 has 15 amino acids. The CDR3, as DNA: TGTGCCAGCAGCCGTAGCGGGAGGAGCTCCTACGAGCAGTACTTC. Protein product: CASSRSGRSSYEQYF.

Remarks on this clone: The same CDR3 is also encoded by other DNA sequences in this sample. This chain uses TRBV9 with TRBJ1-1; D unresolved. Germline V gives CDR1 SGDLS, CDR2 YYNGEE. CDR3 length equals 13 residues. The V end was cut by 0 bases, the J end by 1 base, with 4 bases between. The CDR3 DNA is TGTGCCAGCAGCGTAGCCGGGAACACTGAAGCTTTCTTT. Its protein product is CASSVAGNTEAFF.

The chain carries TRBV19 and TRBJ1-1, with D tentatively TRBD1 (5 bases). CDR3 length: 16 residues. Trimming stripped 5 bases from V and 1 base from J, with 17 bases between. Germline CDR1 is LNHDA and CDR2 is SQIVND (reference sequence). Here the CDR3 reads CASSLGSRGPNTEAFF. The DNA for the CDR3 is TGTGCCAGTAGTCTTGGTTCGCGGGGACCGAACACTGAAGCTTTCTTT. Based on the CDR3 plus reference TRBV19 and TRBJ1-1, the full variable domain is DGGITQSPKYLFRKEGQNVTLSCEQNLNHDAMYWYRQDPGQGLRLIYYSQIVNDFQKGDIAEGYSVSREKKESFPLTVTSAQKNPTAFYLCASSLGSRGPNTEAFFGQGTRLTVV.

The chain uses TRBV2 and TRBJ2-1; D perhaps matches TRBD1 (6 bases). Trimming removed 9 bases from V and 8 bases from J, with 23 bases in between. There are 15 residues in the CDR3. CDR1 SNHLY and CDR2 FYNNEI come from the germline V gene. The chain's CDR3 is CARTSRGYRGDEQFF. The CDR3 DNA is TGTGCCAGAACGAGCAGGGGCTACCGAGGGGATGAGCAGTTCTTC.

The DNA of the CDR3 is TGTGCCAGCACGTTCAGGGGCGGGGCCAAAAACATTCAGTACTTC. This translates into CASTFRGGAKNIQYF. The chain has TRBV6-6 and TRBJ2-4; tentatively, D is TRBD1 (6 bases). Trimming removed 7 bases from V and 1 base from J, with 14 bases in between. Germline CDR1 and CDR2: MNHNY and SVGAGI (reference sequence). The CDR3 extends over 15 amino acids.

V is TRBV9 and J is TRBJ1-2; the match to TRBD1 covers 7 bases. This CDR3 is built from 14 residues. Trimming took 6 bases from V and 10 from J; bases not matched to a gene: 15. Germline V CDR1 and CDR2: SGDLS, YYNGEE. CDR3 amino acids: CASTTTGEYPPYTF. The CDR3 DNA reads TGTGCCAGCACCACAACAGGGGAATATCCTCCCTACACCTTC.

The chain carries TRBV28 and TRBJ1-1; TRBD1 is a possible D gene (5 bases). CDR1 MDHEN and CDR2 SYDVKM come from the germline V gene. Trimming removed 5 bases from V and 3 bases from J, with 16 bases in between. This CDR3 region has 15 residues. The CDR3 loop is CASSATGGKDTEAFF. The CDR3 region has the DNA TGTGCCAGCAGTGCCACGGGGGGAAAAGACACTGAAGCTTTCTTT.

The genes are TRBV28 and TRBJ1-5; no definite D call. The CDR3 has 14 residues. V lost 2 bases and J 2 bases, leaving 7 bases between the germline ends. Looked up from germline, CDR1 is MDHEN and CDR2 is SYDVKM. The CDR3 DNA reads TGTGCCAGCAGTTTAGGGCGAGGCAATCAGCCCCAGCATTTT. This codes for CASSLGRGNQPQHF.

This chain links TRBV6-2 or TRBV6-3 with TRBJ2-5, with D hard to call. The CDR3 has 14 residues. CDR1 MNHEY and CDR2 SVGEGT come from the germline V gene. V lost 2 bases to trimming and J lost 0 bases, with 7 bases between them. CDR3 nucleotides: TGTGCCAGCAGTTACGGCCAGTACCAAGAGACCCAGTACTTC. Residues: CASSYGQYQETQYF.

V gene TRBV5-8 combines with J gene TRBJ1-6; a possible D gene is TRBD1 (6 bases). Germline V CDR1 and CDR2: SGHTS, YDEGEE. The V end lost 4 bases, the J end lost 9 bases, and 23 bases lay between the germline ends. This CDR3 region has 17 residues. The CDR3 nucleotides read TGTGCCAGCAGCCCCTGGACAGCCGTGGATGAACGTTCACCCCTCCACTTT. Translation: CASSPWTAVDERSPLHF.

This rearrangement joins TRBV7-2 to TRBJ2-3; 11 bases align to TRBD1. CDR1 and CDR2 from the germline V gene are SGHTA and FQGNSA. CDR3 length: 15 residues. J was trimmed by 1 base and V by 5 bases; bases with no gene match: 2. Written as DNA, the CDR3 is TGTGCCAGCAGCGCGGGACAGGGGGGCACAGATACGCAGTATTTT. As protein: CASSAGQGGTDTQYF. The whole variable domain, filled in from reference TRBV7-2 and TRBJ2-3, reads GAGVSQSPSNKVTEKGKDVELRCDPISGHTALYWYRQSLGQGLEFLIYFQGNSAPDKSGLPSDRFSAERTGGSVSTLTIQRTQQEDSAVYLCASSAGQGGTDTQYFGPGTRLTVL.

V and J are TRBV6-5 and TRBJ2-3; 10 bases match TRBD1. V lost 7 bases and J lost 3; bases outside the gene matches: 7. The CDR3 runs 15 residues. Germline V gene data show CDR1 as MNHEY and CDR2 as SVGAGI. The chain's CDR3 is CASTRQGAFTDTQYF. The CDR3, as DNA: TGTGCCAGCACTAGACAGGGGGCATTTACAGATACGCAGTATTTT.

The CDR3 sequence: CAWMDGHPRGEQYF. The CDR3 nucleotides read TGTGCCTGGATGGACGGCCACCCCAGGGGGGAGCAGTACTTC. The chain recombines TRBV30 with TRBJ2-7, with 7 positions matching TRBD1. Germline V gene lookup returns CDR1 GTSNPN and CDR2 SVGIG (reference sequence). V gave up 4 bases and J gave up 7 bases; unmatched junction bases: 13. There are 14 residues in the CDR3.

The V call is TRBV4-1, the J call TRBJ1-4; D is ambiguous. The CDR3 contains 15 residues. Trimming took off 3 bases at V and 3 bases at J, with 11 bases between the two ends. Germline V gives CDR1 MGHRA, CDR2 YSYEKL. The CDR3 DNA is TGCGCCAGCAGCCACTTCGGGGAGGCTAATGAAAAACTGTTTTTT. As protein: CASSHFGEANEKLFF.

The gene calls are TRBV5-1 and TRBJ2-1, with TRBD2 matching 7 bases. Trimming at V came to 4 bases and at J to 1 base, leaving 11 bases not matched to a gene. The CDR3 length is 17 residues. Germline CDR1 SGHRS, CDR2 YFSETQ. As DNA, the CDR3 is TGCGCCAGCAGCGCTTCTAGCGGTACTCTATCCTACAATGAGCAGTTCTTC. This gives the protein CASSASSGTLSYNEQFF.

This chain links TRBV5-1 with TRBJ2-5; D is perhaps TRBD2 (6 bases). The germline V gene has CDR1 SGHRS and CDR2 YFSETQ. V gave up 6 bases and J gave up 4 bases, with 16 bases separating them. This CDR3 has 14 amino acids. The CDR3 nucleotides read TGCGCCAGCAATCCGGGGGAGAGTAGAGAGACCCAGTACTTC. Its protein is CASNPGESRETQYF.